Listed below are T cell receptor beta chains from one sample, sequenced in a study of blood T cell repertoires in COVID-19. Measured with immunoSEQ multiplex PCR; TCRdb has only the in-frame clones, and not every one. The sample carries 75,000 to 90,000 clones, under 90% recorded once. The sequencing input was peripheral blood. These TCRs come from a woman between 35 and 50 years old with active or convalescent COVID-19. The CDR3 runs from the conserved cysteine through the conserved F or W. D genes are given only for firm matches. Size tells how often a clone was seen (once, few, many) or the class of an expanded clone, and some rows leave it out.

D: TRBD2; length: 14; size: NA; J: TRBJ2-1; V: TRBV28; DNA: TGTGCCAGCAGTTTAAGTGGGAGGGGTTTTGAGCAGTTCTTC; CDR3: CASSLSGRGFEQFF
D: NA; length: 15; size: NA; J: TRBJ1-5; V: TRBV19; DNA: TGTGCCAGTAAAGCAGGGGTTGCGAGCAATCAGCCCCAGCATTTT; CDR3: CASKAGVASNQPQHF
D: NA; length: 14; size: NA; J: TRBJ1-1; V: TRBV3-1/TRBV3-2; DNA: TGTGCCAGCAGCCCCCATAACTTGAACACTGAAGCTTTCTTT; CDR3: CASSPHNLNTEAFF
D: NA; length: 15; size: NA; J: TRBJ2-3; V: TRBV4-3; DNA: TGCGCCAGCAGCCAAGACTGGACTACCTCTGGTACGCAGTATTTT; CDR3: CASSQDWTTSGTQYF
D: NA; length: 14; size: NA; J: TRBJ1-2; V: TRBV9; DNA: TGTGCCAGCAGCGCCCGTTTTCAGGGCTATGGCTACACCTTC; CDR3: CASSARFQGYGYTF
D: NA; length: 11; size: NA; J: TRBJ2-5; V: TRBV11-2; DNA: TGTGCCAGCAGCTTCCGGAGCACCCAGTACTTC; CDR3: CASSFRSTQYF
D: NA; length: 15; size: NA; J: TRBJ1-1; V: TRBV7-5; DNA: TGTGCCAGAAGCTTAATCCCCAATCCGGACACTGAAGCTTTCTTT; CDR3: CARSLIPNPDTEAFF
D: NA; length: 14; size: once; J: TRBJ2-7; V: TRBV5-4; DNA: TGTGCCAGCAGCTTGGCGGGCAGGGTGAATGAGCAGTACTTC; CDR3: CASSLAGRVNEQYF
D: NA; length: 18; size: once; J: TRBJ1-4; V: TRBV3-1/TRBV3-2; DNA: TGTGCCAGCAGCCTCCTTACCCGGCAGGGCACAACTAATGAAAAACTGTTTTTT; CDR3: CASSLLTRQGTTNEKLFF
D: NA; length: 16; size: NA; J: TRBJ1-4; V: TRBV7-2; DNA: TGTGCCAGCAGCCTTGACAGCACAGCACAAAATGAAAAACTGTTTTTT; CDR3: CASSLDSTAQNEKLFF
D: TRBD2; length: 12; size: NA; J: TRBJ2-3; V: TRBV2; DNA: TGTGCCAGCAGTGACCACGGGGGGACGCAGTATTTT; CDR3: CASSDHGGTQYF
D: TRBD1; length: 13; size: NA; J: TRBJ2-7; V: TRBV4-3; DNA: TGCGCCAGCAGCCGGGACAGGGGGCGTGAGCAGTACTTC; CDR3: CASSRDRGREQYF
D: NA; length: 18; size: NA; J: TRBJ1-1; V: TRBV28; DNA: TGTGCCAGCAGTTTAACCCTGCTGGCAGGCACTGGGAACACTGAAGCTTTCTTT; CDR3: CASSLTLLAGTGNTEAFF
D: NA; length: 14; size: NA; J: TRBJ1-6; V: TRBV27; DNA: TGTGCCAGCAGTTTAGGACAATATAATTCACCCCTCCACTTT; CDR3: CASSLGQYNSPLHF
D: NA; length: 16; size: NA; J: TRBJ1-2; V: TRBV7-9; DNA: TGTGCCAGCAGCTTAGCAGGACAGAGGCTCCTCTATGGCTACACCTTC; CDR3: CASSLAGQRLLYGYTF
D: TRBD1; length: 14; size: few; J: TRBJ2-7; V: TRBV5-1; DNA: TGCGCCAGCAGCAGTAAACAGGGGGCCTACGAGCAGTACTTC; CDR3: CASSSKQGAYEQYF
D: NA; length: 14; size: NA; J: TRBJ2-1; V: TRBV15; DNA: TGTGCCGCCGGGGATGACTCGACGGAGAATGAGCAGTTCTTC; CDR3: CAAGDDSTENEQFF
D: TRBD1; length: 15; size: NA; J: TRBJ2-7; V: TRBV4-1; DNA: TGCGCCAGCAGCCAAGACGGGCAGGGGGCGCGCGAGCAGTACTTC; CDR3: CASSQDGQGAREQYF
D: NA; length: 14; size: NA; J: TRBJ1-3; V: TRBV6-5; DNA: TGTGCCAGCCAGGGGAGCCTCTCTGGAAACACCATATATTTT; CDR3: CASQGSLSGNTIYF
D: TRBD1; length: 14; size: NA; J: TRBJ2-5; V: TRBV28; DNA: TGTGCCAGCAGGTCCACAGGGGGCCAAGAGACCCAGTACTTC; CDR3: CASRSTGGQETQYF
D: NA; length: 14; size: NA; J: TRBJ2-7; V: TRBV5-5; DNA: TGTGCCAGCAGCTTGACTTCCGATCCCTACGAGCAGTACTTC; CDR3: CASSLTSDPYEQYF
D: TRBD1; length: 15; size: NA; J: TRBJ2-5; V: TRBV18; DNA: TGTGCCAGCTCACCACCTTCTGGGACAGCGGAGACCCAGTACTTC; CDR3: CASSPPSGTAETQYF
D: NA; length: 14; size: few; J: TRBJ1-3; V: TRBV27; DNA: TGTGCCAGCAGCCCCCGAGGCTCTGGAAACACCATATATTTT; CDR3: CASSPRGSGNTIYF
D: TRBD1; length: 14; size: NA; J: TRBJ2-7; V: TRBV30; DNA: TGTGCCTGGAGTCCGACAGGGCACACCTTAGAGCAGTACTTC; CDR3: CAWSPTGHTLEQYF
D: TRBD1; length: 13; size: NA; J: TRBJ2-7; V: TRBV6-5; DNA: TGTGCCAGCGAACCAGGGGGCGGATTCGAGCAGTACTTC; CDR3: CASEPGGGFEQYF
D: NA; length: 17; size: NA; J: TRBJ2-6; V: TRBV7-9; DNA: TGTGCCAGCAGCTTAGCTCAGGGATACTCTGGGGCCAACGTCCTGACTTTC; CDR3: CASSLAQGYSGANVLTF
D: TRBD1; length: 14; size: NA; J: TRBJ1-2; V: TRBV6-5; DNA: TGTGCCAGCAGTTACTCGACAGGGGCCGGTGGCTACACCTTC; CDR3: CASSYSTGAGGYTF
D: NA; length: 12; size: NA; J: TRBJ2-1; V: TRBV27; DNA: TGTGCCAGCAGTTTAGCGGGGTTTGAGCAGTTCTTC; CDR3: CASSLAGFEQFF
D: NA; length: 13; size: NA; J: TRBJ1-1; V: TRBV19; DNA: TGTGCCAGTAGGGGGCGCGGGGTCACTGAAGCTTTCTTT; CDR3: CASRGRGVTEAFF
D: NA; length: 15; size: medium-sized; J: TRBJ1-2; V: TRBV19; DNA: TGTGCCAGTAGTATGTTTACAGACAATTACTATGGCTACACCTTC; CDR3: CASSMFTDNYYGYTF
D: NA; length: 14; size: NA; J: TRBJ2-5; V: TRBV1; DNA: TGCACCAGCAGCCGGACAGGGAACCAAGAGACCCAGTACTTC; CDR3: CTSSRTGNQETQYF
D: TRBD2; length: 15; size: once; J: TRBJ2-3; V: TRBV6-5; DNA: TGTGCCAGCAGGGGAGCGGGAGCAGATACAGATACGCAGTATTTT; CDR3: CASRGAGADTDTQYF
D: NA; length: 13; size: NA; J: TRBJ1-5; V: TRBV7-9; DNA: TGTGCCAGCAGCTTAGTGGCGGAGACGCCCCAGCATTTT; CDR3: CASSLVAETPQHF
D: TRBD2; length: 16; size: NA; J: TRBJ2-1; V: TRBV28; DNA: TGTGCCAGCACTGGGGGGGGTGTCTCATCCTACAATGAGCAGTTCTTC; CDR3: CASTGGGVSSYNEQFF
D: NA; length: 13; size: once; J: TRBJ2-5; V: TRBV7-2; DNA: TGTGCCAGCAGCTTAGCCAGCCAAGAGACCCAGTACTTC; CDR3: CASSLASQETQYF
D: NA; length: 13; size: few; J: TRBJ2-7; V: TRBV6-5; DNA: TGTGCCAGCAGTTACCCACAGGGCTCCGAGCAGTACTTC; CDR3: CASSYPQGSEQYF
D: TRBD2; length: 15; size: NA; J: TRBJ2-3; V: TRBV7-3; DNA: TGTGCCAGCAGCACCCAAGGACTAGGGGCAGATACGCAGTATTTT; CDR3: CASSTQGLGADTQYF
D: TRBD1; length: 17; size: NA; J: TRBJ2-5; V: TRBV12-5; DNA: TGTGCTAGTGGTTTGCTCACAGGGGGCTGGGGGCAAGAGACCCAGTACTTC; CDR3: CASGLLTGGWGQETQYF
D: TRBD1; length: 16; size: NA; J: TRBJ1-4; V: TRBV9; DNA: TGTGCCAGCAGCGTAGTGGGACAGGGCGGAGTGGAAAAACTGTTTTTT; CDR3: CASSVVGQGGVEKLFF
D: TRBD1; length: 15; size: NA; J: TRBJ1-2; V: TRBV27; DNA: TGTGCCAGCAGCCCCGGACAGGGCCGGGGCTATGGCTACACCTTC; CDR3: CASSPGQGRGYGYTF
D: TRBD2; length: 22; size: NA; J: TRBJ2-3; V: TRBV28; DNA: TGTGCCAGCAGAACCCCCGAGGGACTAGCGGGGGAACCCATAACTAGCACAGATACGCAGTATTTT; CDR3: CASRTPEGLAGEPITSTDTQYF
D: NA; length: 15; size: NA; J: TRBJ2-7; V: TRBV10-3; DNA: TGTGCCATCAGTGACAGTCGTCATCTCAACTACGAGCAGTACTTC; CDR3: CAISDSRHLNYEQYF
D: TRBD1; length: 13; size: NA; J: TRBJ1-3; V: TRBV18; DNA: TGTGCCAGCTCACGGGGACAGGGAGACACCATATATTTT; CDR3: CASSRGQGDTIYF
D: NA; length: 16; size: once; J: TRBJ2-3; V: TRBV10-2; DNA: TGCGCCAGCAGTGCGCCTAGCGCCACCCTGGAAGATACGCAGTATTTT; CDR3: CASSAPSATLEDTQYF
D: NA; length: 14; size: few; J: TRBJ2-7; V: TRBV7-2; DNA: TGTGCCAGCAGCTTAGCGGGCAATGAGTACGAGCAGTACTTC; CDR3: CASSLAGNEYEQYF
D: NA; length: 15; size: few; J: TRBJ1-2; V: TRBV15; DNA: TGTGCCACCAGCAGAGATAGGAGTACGGCTTATGGCTACACCTTC; CDR3: CATSRDRSTAYGYTF
D: NA; length: 15; size: NA; J: TRBJ2-7; V: TRBV9; DNA: TGTGCCAGCAGCGTAACTCACGCAGGCCACTACGAGCAGTACTTC; CDR3: CASSVTHAGHYEQYF
D: NA; length: 14; size: few; J: TRBJ1-1; V: TRBV6-5; DNA: TGTGCCAGCAGTTACTCCCGAGGGGAGGCTGAAGCTTTCTTT; CDR3: CASSYSRGEAEAFF
D: TRBD1; length: 15; size: NA; J: TRBJ1-6; V: TRBV27; DNA: TGTGCCAGCAGCCCGACAGGGGCCTATAATTCACCCCTCCACTTT; CDR3: CASSPTGAYNSPLHF
D: NA; length: 13; size: NA; J: TRBJ1-5; V: TRBV28; DNA: TGTGCCAGCAGCCGTATTCTCAATCAGCCCCAGCATTTT; CDR3: CASSRILNQPQHF
D: TRBD1; length: 15; size: once; J: TRBJ1-1; V: TRBV4-2; DNA: TGTGCCAGCAGCCAGGAACTACAGGGGGCGATTGAAGCTTTCTTT; CDR3: CASSQELQGAIEAFF